The 5 T cell receptor beta chains in this list originate from one sample, sequenced in a study of blood T cell repertoires in COVID-19. Produced via immunoSEQ multiplex PCR; TCRdb's table is partial and in-frame only. The sample has about 160,000 clones, roughly nine tenths seen once. The sample taken for sequencing was peripheral blood. These receptors all come from a man aged 60 to 75 with active or convalescent COVID-19.

This clone was picked up a small number of times. CDR3 region: CASSLARVGNTEAFF. The CDR3 nucleotides read TGTGCCAGCAGCTTAGCGCGGGTGGGCAACACTGAAGCTTTCTTT. The chain couples TRBV7-9 to TRBJ1-1; D remains ambiguous. CDR3 length: 15 residues. The ends were cut back, 0 bases at V and 2 bases at J, with 10 bases in the middle. Germline CDR1 SEHNR, CDR2 FQNEAQ (reference sequence).

V usage is TRBV30 and J usage is TRBJ1-6, with 7 nucleotides matching TRBD1. The CDR3 runs to 13 residues. Germline V lookup: CDR1 GTSNPN, CDR2 SVGIG (reference sequence). J gave up 14 bases and V 3 bases, and 10 bases lay outside the gene matches. The CDR3 region has the DNA TGTGCCTGGAGCCAGGGGGAGAGATTGTCCCTCCACTTT. Its protein product is CAWSQGERLSLHF.

The sample holds one count of this clone. The gene calls are TRBV6-5 and TRBJ2-1, with 9 bases aligning to TRBD2. Germline V gene data show CDR1 as MNHEY and CDR2 as SVGAGI. The CDR3 covers 16 residues. The J segment lost 3 bases and the V segment lost 0 bases, leaving 3 bases of the junction unmatched. DNA for the CDR3: TGTGCCAGCAGTTACTCTGGGCGGGGGGGCTACAATGAGCAGTTCTTC. Amino acids: CASSYSGRGGYNEQFF.

This chain joins TRBV5-6 and TRBJ2-1; the D gene is possibly TRBD2 (5 bases). Trimming removed 2 bases from V and 7 bases from J, with 10 bases in between. Germline CDR1 is SGHDT and CDR2 is YYEEEE. The CDR3 sequence is 13 residues long. The DNA for the CDR3 is TGTGCCAGCAGCTTTCGAGGAGGAAATGAGCAGTTCTTC. It is translated as CASSFRGGNEQFF. The complete variable domain, with remaining parts taken from reference TRBV5-6 and TRBJ2-1, reads DAGVTQSPTHLIKTRGQQVTLRCSPKSGHDTVSWYQQALGQGPQFIFQYYEEEERQRGNFPDRFSGHQFPNYSSELNVNALLLGDSALYLCASSFRGGNEQFFGPGTRLTVL.

This rearrangement joins TRBV19 to TRBJ1-1; D not certain. Trimming pared 3 bases from V and 0 bases from J, leaving 5 bases between. CDR1 is LNHDA and CDR2 is SQIVND in the germline V gene (reference sequence). This CDR3 spans 13 amino acids. The CDR3 protein is CASSMRLNTEAFF. CDR3 DNA: TGTGCCAGTAGTATGCGGTTGAACACTGAAGCTTTCTTT.